The 20 T cell receptor beta chains below come from one sample, sequenced in a study of cytomegalovirus exposure and HLA in healthy donors. This PCR relied on a set of 60 Vbeta primers and 13 Jbeta primers. This table comes from immunoSEQ multiplex PCR, and its TCRdb copy is limited to in-frame clones, with some not included. The table lists some 160,000 clones, around 80% of them singletons. The sequenced material came from PBMCs. The receptors here all came from a woman aged 18-29 years in good health and CMV-seronegative.

In this sample, this clone turned up a few times. V is TRBV6-5 and J is TRBJ1-1; D gene uncertain. Trimming took 5 bases from V and 0 from J, leaving 10 bases between them. This CDR3 spans 14 amino acids. Germline lookup yields CDR1 MNHEY and CDR2 SVGAGI. The CDR3 nucleotides are TGTGCCAGCAGTCGGGAGTACATGAACACTGAAGCTTTCTTT. Translated, it gives CASSREYMNTEAFF.

The chain employs TRBV30 and TRBJ2-3; D may be TRBD1 (6 bases). The CDR3 contains 13 residues. With 2 bases removed from V and 4 bases from J, the gap between germline ends came to 10 bases. Germline values: CDR1 GTSNPN, CDR2 SVGIG (reference sequence). The CDR3 nucleotides are TGTGCCTGGAGTAACGCAGGGGCAGATACGCAGTATTTT. This encodes CAWSNAGADTQYF.

This chain links TRBV6-1 with TRBJ2-7; 10 bases are a match to TRBD1. The germline gives CDR1 MNHNS, CDR2 SASEGT. The CDR3 has 15 residues. V lost 6 bases, J lost 5 bases, and 10 bases stayed unmatched. CDR3 residues: CASRNTPGQGNEQYF. The CDR3 DNA reads as TGTGCCAGCAGAAACACCCCGGGACAGGGGAACGAGCAGTACTTC.

This chain uses TRBV7-9 with TRBJ1-2, with 9 positions matching TRBD1. The CDR3 is made up of 15 amino acids. Germline V lookup: CDR1 SEHNR, CDR2 FQNEAQ (reference sequence). V dropped 5 bases and J dropped 4; count of bases not matched to a gene: 8. The CDR3 DNA reads TGTGCCAGCAGCCTAGGACAGGGGCTCCTCTATGGCTACACCTTC. It translates to CASSLGQGLLYGYTF.

The V gene is TRBV4-2, the J gene TRBJ2-3, with TRBD2 matching over 13 bases. The germline CDR1 and CDR2 sequences are LGHNA and YNFKEQ. The CDR3 sequence is 17 residues long. The V gene end was trimmed by 1 base and the J gene end by 5 bases; junction bases not matched to a gene: 6. CDR3 in DNA: TGTGCCAGCAGCCAAGGGACTAGCGGGGGAGTCAGAGATACGCAGTATTTT. As protein: CASSQGTSGGVRDTQYF.

This rearrangement joins TRBV11-3 to TRBJ2-7; 8 nucleotides agree with TRBD2. V shed 3 bases and J 4 bases; nucleotides not matched to a gene: 5. The CDR3 covers 14 residues. Per the germline V gene, CDR1 is SGHNT and CDR2 is YENEEA. The CDR3 reads CASSFTGGGYEQYF. CDR3 DNA sequence: TGTGCCAGCAGCTTTACGGGGGGGGGATACGAGCAGTACTTC.

The chain links TRBV28 to TRBJ1-4; a possible D gene is TRBD1 (5 bases). Trimming removed 5 bases from V and 1 base from J, with 17 bases in between. The CDR3 sequence is 17 residues long. Germline-derived CDR1 and CDR2 are MDHEN and SYDVKM. CDR3 DNA sequence: TGTGCCAGCAGTGCCGGGTACTACAGGTTAACTAATGAAAAACTGTTTTTT. Translating it yields CASSAGYYRLTNEKLFF.

The CDR3 loop is CASSEALWTGVETQYF. Here the CDR3 DNA reads TGTGCCAGCAGTGAAGCACTTTGGACAGGGGTGGAGACCCAGTACTTC. This rearrangement joins TRBV6-1 to TRBJ2-5; the match to TRBD1 covers 9 bases. Germline loops: CDR1 MNHNS, CDR2 SASEGT. With 0 bases clipped from V and 5 bases from J, the junction kept 7 bases outside the gene matches. This CDR3 comprises 16 residues.

Details on this clone: One end of the junction is discordant with germline, which a read error may explain. The rearrangement uses TRBV5-4 and TRBJ1-3; tentatively, D is TRBD1 (6 bases). This CDR3 contains 13 residues. The V gene's germline CDR1 is SGHNT and CDR2 YYREEE (reference sequence). The CDR3 sequence: CASSHRDGNTVYF. Written as DNA, the CDR3 is TGTGCCAGCAGCCACAGGGATGGAAACACCGTATATTTT. The full variable domain, with the rest looked up from reference TRBV5-4 and TRBJ1-3, is ETGVTQSPTHLIKTRGQQVTLRCSSQSGHNTVSWYQQALGQGPQFIFQYYREEENGRGNFPPRFSGLQFPNYSSELNVNALELDDSALYLCASSHRDGNTVYFGEGSWLTVV.

V and J are TRBV18 and TRBJ1-1; 8 nucleotides match TRBD1. Germline V lookup: CDR1 KGHSH, CDR2 LQKENI. The CDR3 contains 12 residues. J lost 9 bases, V lost 6 bases, and 6 bases had no gene match. CDR3 protein: CASSTGQVQAFF. The CDR3 region has the DNA TGTGCCAGCTCTACGGGACAGGTTCAAGCTTTCTTT.

This sequence joins TRBV6-1 and TRBJ2-1; D is unclear. The CDR3 is 11 amino acids. The V gene lost 5 bases and the J gene lost 10 bases, with 9 bases spanning the gap. Germline CDR1 and CDR2: MNHNS and SASEGT. CDR3 coding DNA: TGTGCCAGCAGTAGACTCCTGGAGCAGTTCTTC. This gives the protein CASSRLLEQFF.

J is TRBJ1-2 and V is TRBV5-4; D gene ambiguous. V was trimmed by 4 bases and J by 8 bases, leaving 12 bases between them. The CDR3 is 12 residues long. Germline values: CDR1 SGHNT, CDR2 YYREEE (reference sequence). The CDR3 DNA is TGTGCCAGCAGCCCCCTGGAGGGAGGCTACACCTTC. Translated: CASSPLEGGYTF.

J is TRBJ1-4 and V is TRBV10-3, with 8 nucleotides matching TRBD1. The CDR3 contains 16 residues. CDR1 and CDR2 (germline): ENHRY, SYGVKD. With V trimmed by 11 bases and J by 1 base, 12 bases remained unmatched. Written as DNA, the CDR3 is TGTGCCGCGGGGGACAGGCCGAAGGGAACTAATGAAAAACTGTTTTTT. This sequence encodes CAAGDRPKGTNEKLFF.

This clone was seen a handful of times. The chain recombines TRBV21-1 with TRBJ1-1; no check of the table's D call, TRBD1, against the DNA was made. TRBV21-1 is designated a pseudogene. This CDR3 is built from 19 residues. Written as DNA, the CDR3 is TGTGCCAGCCGGGAAGAAGGCGTCACAGGGGGCGAGTCGGACACTGAAGCTTTCTTT. Its translation is CASREEGVTGGESDTEAFF.

The chain has TRBV5-1 and TRBJ1-2; no definite D call. This CDR3 has 14 amino acids. V dropped 0 bases and J dropped 4 bases, with 10 bases sitting between them. Germline-derived CDR1 and CDR2 are SGHRS and YFSETQ. In nucleotides, the CDR3 is TGCGCCAGCAGCTTGGTCGACGGGAGCTATGGCTACACCTTC. Translating it yields CASSLVDGSYGYTF.

The J gene is TRBJ1-5, the V gene TRBV28, with D tentatively TRBD1 (6 bases). This CDR3 has 14 residues. In germline, CDR1 is MDHEN, CDR2 SYDVKM. V was trimmed by 5 bases and J by 9 bases, leaving 17 bases between them. CDR3 nucleotide sequence: TGTGCCAGCAGTGGCCCGGCGGGGGCAGGGCCCCAGCATTTT. Protein: CASSGPAGAGPQHF. Drawing the rest from reference TRBV28 and TRBJ1-5, the complete variable domain is DVKVTQSSRYLVKRTGEKVFLECVQDMDHENMFWYRQDPGLGLRLIYFSYDVKMKEKGDIPEGYSVSREKKERFSLILESASTNQTSMYLCASSGPAGAGPQHFGDGTRLSIL.

This sequence joins TRBV27 and TRBJ1-4, with TRBD1 matching over 10 bases. The germline V gene has CDR1 MNHEY and CDR2 SMNVEV (reference sequence). The CDR3 is made up of 15 amino acids. Trimming removed 5 bases from V and 8 bases from J; junction bases left unmatched: 8. The DNA for the CDR3 is TGTGCCAGCAGTCAGCCCGGGACAGGGGACGAAAAACTGTTTTTT. Translating it yields CASSQPGTGDEKLFF.

The J gene is TRBJ2-1, the V gene TRBV19; 7 nucleotides match TRBD1. In germline, CDR1 is LNHDA, CDR2 SQIVND (reference sequence). This CDR3 spans 14 amino acids. Trimming took 5 bases from V and 1 from J; bases not matched to a gene: 2. CDR3 amino acids: CASSQQGSYNEQFF. In nucleotides, the CDR3 is TGTGCCAGTAGTCAACAGGGGTCCTACAATGAGCAGTTCTTC.

CDR3 DNA: TGTGCCAGCAGTTTGAACAGCAACTATGGCTACACCTTC. Translating gives CASSLNSNYGYTF. V is TRBV6-5 and J is TRBJ1-2, with D hard to call. Germline-derived CDR1 and CDR2 are MNHEY and SVGAGI. This CDR3 is 13 amino acids long. V was pared by 4 bases and J by 2 bases, with 8 bases between.

The sample holds a few counts of this clone. This chain joins TRBV5-1 and TRBJ2-4; 7 nucleotides match TRBD1. The CDR3 has 16 residues. The J segment lost 0 bases and the V segment lost 4 bases, leaving 7 bases of the junction unmatched. From germline, CDR1 is SGHRS and CDR2 YFSETQ. The CDR3 spells CASSVDRIIAKNIQYF. CDR3 bases: TGCGCCAGCAGCGTGGACAGGATAATAGCCAAAAACATTCAGTACTTC.